One sample yielded the 3 T cell receptor beta chains listed below, sequenced in a study of blood T cell repertoires in COVID-19 (dated by TCRdb to the early 2020s). Library preparation used the immunoSEQ multiplex PCR assay. Not all clones reach the TCRdb copy of this immuneACCESS table, which keeps in-frame sequences only. Checked studies attribute under half of the gap to unresolved V genes and leave the rest unexplained. The sample includes roughly 100,000 clones, with 81% observed a single time. The biggest ten clones account for about 4% of the sample. Sequenced input: peripheral blood. These TCRs come from a man in his 60s with acute or convalescent COVID-19.

The sample holds a few counts of this clone. The chain couples TRBV2 to TRBJ1-5; a possible D gene is TRBD1 (6 bases). CDR1 is SNHLY, CDR2 FYNNEI, per germline. The V end was cut by 6 bases, the J end by 5 bases, with 14 bases between. The CDR3 is made up of 14 amino acids. CDR3 DNA sequence: TGTGCCAGCAGCAGGGGCCCACTGGATCAGCCCCAGCATTTT. The encoded protein is CASSRGPLDQPQHF. Based on the CDR3 plus reference TRBV2 and TRBJ1-5, the full variable domain is EPEVTQTPSHQVTQMGQEVILRCVPISNHLYFYWYRQILGQKVEFLVSFYNNEISEKSEIFDDQFSVERPDGSNFTLKIRSTKLEDSAMYFCASSRGPLDQPQHFGDGTRLSIL.

V usage is TRBV12-5 and J usage is TRBJ1-1, with a possible D match to TRBD1 (5 bases). The CDR3 has 13 amino acids. Trimming took off 10 bases at V and 5 bases at J, with 17 bases between the two ends. Germline CDR1 and CDR2: LGHNT and FRNRAP. The CDR3 DNA reads as TGTGCTACAAAAGAGGAGGGGCGTACTGAAGCTTTCTTT. The encoded protein is CATKEEGRTEAFF.

This chain connects TRBV18 to TRBJ2-2; 11 positions match TRBD1. Trimming took 0 bases from V and 5 from J; bases not matched to a gene: 2. This CDR3 comprises 16 residues. CDR1 is KGHSH and CDR2 is LQKENI in the germline V gene. The CDR3 region is CASSPPDRGLTGELFF. The DNA for the CDR3 is TGTGCCAGCTCACCACCGGACAGGGGGCTTACCGGGGAGCTGTTTTTT.